Below, 22 T cell receptor beta chains from the same sample are listed, as sequenced in a study of T cells in Graves' hyperthyroidism and ophthalmopathy. RNA transcripts provided the source from which TCR beta CDR3 regions were amplified. Researchers ran a first-round RT-PCR on the TCR CDR3 using the HTBI primer set. TCRdb passed the multiplex PCR reads through MiXCR, listing each CDR3 protein once. Counted here are some 340,000 distinct CDR3 sequences, about 13% occurring once; the ten biggest clones make up 34%. The sample consisted of blood. The receptors shown here come from a woman between 40 and 50 years old with Graves' ophthalmopathy.

The rearrangement joins TRBV7-8 to TRBJ2-7; 7 bases are shared with TRBD1. The CDR3 spans 15 residues. Germline trimming cut 5 bases from V and 6 bases from J; bases unmatched to any gene: 13. CDR1 and CDR2 from the germline V gene are SGHVS and FQNEAQ. This CDR3 is CASSPTGSRIGEQYF. CDR3 nucleotides: TGTGCCAGCAGCCCGACAGGGTCACGTATCGGCGAGCAGTACTTC.

This clonotype has just a few counts. V and J are TRBV5-6 and TRBJ2-7; 11 bases align to TRBD1. CDR3 size: 15 residues. From germline, CDR1 is SGHDT and CDR2 YYEEEE. The J segment lost 2 bases and the V segment lost 0 bases, leaving 1 base of the junction unmatched. The CDR3 DNA sequence: TGTGCCAGCAGCTTGGTGGGACAGGGGGCCTACGAGCAGTACTTC. Its protein product is CASSLVGQGAYEQYF.

This chain joins TRBV18 and TRBJ2-7; perhaps TRBD2 as D (6 bases). The CDR3 loop spans 16 amino acids. Germline V gives CDR1 KGHSH, CDR2 LQKENI. V gave up 2 bases and J gave up 0 bases, with 14 bases separating them. The chain's CDR3 is CASSPTPGTVSYEQYF. DNA for the CDR3: TGTGCCAGCTCACCAACACCCGGGACTGTCTCCTACGAGCAGTACTTC.

Ten or more counts support this clonotype. The V and J genes are TRBV6-1 and TRBJ2-7, with D perhaps TRBD1 (6 bases). The CDR3 length is 13 residues. CDR1 is MNHNS, CDR2 SASEGT, per germline. The V end was cut by 7 bases, the J end by 5 bases, with 15 bases between. CDR3 loop: CASNVQGWDEQYF. The CDR3 bases are TGTGCCAGCAACGTACAGGGTTGGGACGAGCAGTACTTC.

This clonotype has at least ten counts. The chain is built from TRBV2 and TRBJ1-1, with D hard to call. CDR1 is SNHLY and CDR2 is FYNNEI in the germline V gene. Trimming took off 4 bases at V and 2 bases at J, with 8 bases between the two ends. This CDR3 region has 13 residues. CDR3: CASSVGINTEAFF. DNA of the CDR3: TGTGCCAGCAGTGTTGGGATCAACACTGAAGCTTTCTTT.

Ten or more counts support this clonotype. The chain links TRBV7-9 to TRBJ2-3, with 7 bases that match TRBD1. There are 16 residues in the CDR3. The V segment lost 5 bases and the J segment 2 bases; nucleotides outside the gene matches: 10. Germline V CDR1 and CDR2: SEHNR, FQNEAQ (reference sequence). CDR3 sequence (DNA): TGTGCCAGCAGCGATTATCCGGGACAGCCCACAGATACGCAGTATTTT. Amino acids: CASSDYPGQPTDTQYF.

This chain connects TRBV4-1 to TRBJ2-1, with TRBD2 matching over 13 bases. This CDR3 spans 15 amino acids. V lost 4 bases, J lost 12 bases, and 9 bases stayed unmatched. CDR1 is MGHRA and CDR2 is YSYEKL in the germline V gene. The CDR3 nucleotides are TGCGCCAGCAGCCTAGGGACTAGCGGGGAGATACCGCAGTTCTTC. It codes for CASSLGTSGEIPQFF.

The V call is TRBV6-4, the J call TRBJ2-1, with 10 bases that match TRBD2. J was trimmed by 11 bases and V by 3 bases; bases with no gene match: 7. The CDR3 extends over 14 amino acids. Germline CDR1 reads MRHNA; CDR2 reads SNTAGT. For the CDR3, the DNA is TGTGCCAGCAGTGAACTAGCGGGGTCCACCAAGCAGTTCTTC. Residues: CASSELAGSTKQFF.

Many counts were recorded for this clonotype. This chain connects TRBV2 to TRBJ2-3; tentatively, D is TRBD2 (5 bases). The length of the CDR3 is 12 residues. Germline V gene sequence: CDR1 SNHLY, CDR2 FYNNEI. Trimming shortened V by 3 bases and J by 14 bases, and 15 bases separated the two germline ends. CDR3 nucleotides: TGTGCCAGCAGTGACTGGACTGGATATCGGTATTTT. The encoded protein is CASSDWTGYRYF.

The rearrangement uses TRBV11-2 and TRBJ2-7, with D perhaps matching TRBD2 (6 bases). Looked up from germline, CDR1 is SGHAT and CDR2 is FQNNGV. V shed 2 bases and J shed 3 bases, with 14 bases lying between them. The CDR3 spans 15 residues. In DNA, the CDR3 is TGTGCCAGCAGCTTATCCTCGGGGGAAGGCTACGAGCAGTACTTC. This translates into CASSLSSGEGYEQYF.

The chain links TRBV3-1 to TRBJ2-5; 8 nucleotides line up with TRBD2. The CDR3 totals 14 residues. The ends lost 4 bases at V and 5 bases at J; junction bases unmatched: 6. Germline assignment: CDR1 LGHDT and CDR2 YNNKEL (reference sequence). The CDR3 here is CASSRQAGVETQYF. Written as DNA, the CDR3 is TGTGCCAGCAGCCGGCAAGCGGGAGTCGAGACCCAGTACTTC.

In the case of this clonotype: One base away lies a much larger clone, so this may be a sequencing read error. The chain uses TRBV12-5 and TRBJ2-3; D is perhaps TRBD1 (5 bases). CDR3 length equals 14 residues. Deletions cut 4 bases from V and 5 bases from J, with 13 bases between. CDR1 is LGHNT and CDR2 is FRNRAP in the germline V gene. The CDR3 DNA reads TGTGCTAGTGGTTCTAGGGGTCCTGAAGATACGCAGTATTTT. This encodes CASGSRGPEDTQYF.

This clonotype came up many times. This chain's CDR3 is CASSSSRENTEAFF. CDR3 bases: TGTGCCAGCAGCTCATCCAGGGAGAACACTGAAGCTTTCTTT. V is TRBV11-2 and J is TRBJ1-1; TRBD1 might be the D (5 bases). Trimming pared 4 bases from V and 1 base from J, leaving 10 bases between. The CDR3 has 14 residues. Germline V gives CDR1 SGHAT, CDR2 FQNNGV. The full variable domain, completed using reference TRBV11-2 and TRBJ1-1, is EAGVAQSPRYKIIEKRQSVAFWCNPISGHATLYWYQQILGQGPKLLIQFQNNGVVDDSQLPKDRFSAERLKGVDSTLKIQPAKLEDSAVYLCASSSSRENTEAFFGQGTRLTVV.

Only a few counts were recorded for this clonotype. The rearrangement links TRBV6-1 to TRBJ1-1; D call uncertain. V was shortened by 2 bases and J by 5 bases, with 15 bases between the two germline ends. The CDR3 spans 15 residues. Germline CDR1 reads MNHNS; CDR2 reads SASEGT. The CDR3 here is CASSENTAYGTEAFF. The CDR3 nucleotides are TGTGCCAGCAGTGAAAATACAGCCTACGGGACTGAAGCTTTCTTT.

This clonotype was seen many times. The chain is built from TRBV2 and TRBJ1-2; TRBD1 is a possible D gene (5 bases). This CDR3 spans 15 amino acids. CDR1 is SNHLY, CDR2 FYNNEI, per germline. Trimming removed 2 bases from V and 3 bases from J, with 13 bases in between. In DNA, the CDR3 is TGTGCCAGCAGTGAATGGGGGTTAACGGACTATGGCTACACCTTC. This sequence encodes CASSEWGLTDYGYTF.

This clonotype came up many times. This chain joins TRBV9 and TRBJ1-3; no clear D gene. The V end was cut by 0 bases, the J end by 2 bases, with 9 bases between. The germline V gene encodes CDR1 SGDLS and CDR2 YYNGEE. This CDR3 comprises 15 residues. The CDR3 region has the DNA TGTGCCAGCAGCGTAGTGGACTATCCTGGAAACACCATATATTTT. Its protein is CASSVVDYPGNTIYF.

This clonotype has a handful of counts. J is TRBJ2-7 and V is TRBV14; 9 bases match TRBD1. The V and J ends lost 5 bases and 2 bases, in that order; junction bases with no gene match: 10. The CDR3 length is 16 residues. Per germline, CDR1 SGHDN and CDR2 FVKESK. CDR3 in DNA: TGTGCCAGCAGCTTCCGTGCGGGACAGGGTCCCTACGAGCAGTACTTC. It encodes CASSFRAGQGPYEQYF.

The chain combines TRBV19 with TRBJ1-2; D may be TRBD1 (6 bases). The CDR3 spans 13 residues. CDR1 LNHDA and CDR2 SQIVND come from the germline V gene (reference sequence). V lost 3 bases, J lost 4 bases, and 9 bases lay in between. The DNA of the CDR3 is TGTGCCAGTAGTATTACAGGGTCCTATGGCTACACCTTC. Translating gives CASSITGSYGYTF.

Only a few counts were recorded for this clonotype. The V gene is TRBV5-4, the J gene TRBJ1-1, with unresolved D. Germline CDR1 and CDR2: SGHNT and YYREEE (reference sequence). There are 14 residues in the CDR3. Trimming shortened V by 2 bases and J by 3 bases, and 11 bases separated the two germline ends. The CDR3 nucleotides read TGTGCCAGCAGCTTAGTGGGGTGGGACACTGAAGCTTTCTTT. It specifies CASSLVGWDTEAFF.

Ten or more counts support this clonotype. The chain joins TRBV6-1 to TRBJ1-6; unclear D gene. Trimming took off 1 base at V and 5 bases at J, with 6 bases between the two ends. The CDR3 covers 14 residues. The germline CDR1 and CDR2 sequences are MNHNS and SASEGT. The CDR3 DNA follows: TGTGCCAGCAGTGAAGTCTTTGATAATTCACCCCTCCACTTT. This encodes CASSEVFDNSPLHF.

The V call is TRBV5-6, the J call TRBJ1-2, with D maybe TRBD1 (5 bases). The germline V gene has CDR1 SGHDT and CDR2 YYEEEE. The V and J ends lost 1 base and 3 bases respectively, with 10 bases between them. This CDR3 is built from 14 residues. The chain's CDR3 is CASSLFGTYYGYTF. As DNA, the CDR3 is TGTGCCAGCAGCTTGTTTGGGACGTACTATGGCTACACCTTC.

This clonotype was counted ten times or more. The chain is built from TRBV28 and TRBJ1-5, with 12 nucleotides matching TRBD1. Trimming removed 3 bases from V and 6 bases from J; junction bases left unmatched: 3. The CDR3 has 15 amino acids. Germline lookup yields CDR1 MDHEN and CDR2 SYDVKM. The CDR3 DNA reads TGTGCCAGCAGTTTCGGGACAGGGGGCGGTCAGCCCCAGCATTTT. As protein: CASSFGTGGGQPQHF.